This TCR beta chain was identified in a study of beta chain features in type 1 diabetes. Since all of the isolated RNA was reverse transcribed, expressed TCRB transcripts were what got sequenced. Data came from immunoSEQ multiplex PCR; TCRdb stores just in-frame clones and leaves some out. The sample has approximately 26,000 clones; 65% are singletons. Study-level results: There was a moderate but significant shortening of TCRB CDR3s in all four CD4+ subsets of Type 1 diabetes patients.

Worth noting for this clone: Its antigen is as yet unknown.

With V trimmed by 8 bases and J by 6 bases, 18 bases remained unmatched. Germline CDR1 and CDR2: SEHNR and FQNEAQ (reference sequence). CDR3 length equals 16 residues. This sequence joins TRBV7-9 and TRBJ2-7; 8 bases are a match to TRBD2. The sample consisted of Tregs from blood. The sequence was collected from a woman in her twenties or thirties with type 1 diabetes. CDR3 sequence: CASALNSGSLGAEQYF. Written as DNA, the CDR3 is TGTGCCAGCGCGCTTAACAGCGGGAGTTTAGGGGCCGAGCAGTACTTC.